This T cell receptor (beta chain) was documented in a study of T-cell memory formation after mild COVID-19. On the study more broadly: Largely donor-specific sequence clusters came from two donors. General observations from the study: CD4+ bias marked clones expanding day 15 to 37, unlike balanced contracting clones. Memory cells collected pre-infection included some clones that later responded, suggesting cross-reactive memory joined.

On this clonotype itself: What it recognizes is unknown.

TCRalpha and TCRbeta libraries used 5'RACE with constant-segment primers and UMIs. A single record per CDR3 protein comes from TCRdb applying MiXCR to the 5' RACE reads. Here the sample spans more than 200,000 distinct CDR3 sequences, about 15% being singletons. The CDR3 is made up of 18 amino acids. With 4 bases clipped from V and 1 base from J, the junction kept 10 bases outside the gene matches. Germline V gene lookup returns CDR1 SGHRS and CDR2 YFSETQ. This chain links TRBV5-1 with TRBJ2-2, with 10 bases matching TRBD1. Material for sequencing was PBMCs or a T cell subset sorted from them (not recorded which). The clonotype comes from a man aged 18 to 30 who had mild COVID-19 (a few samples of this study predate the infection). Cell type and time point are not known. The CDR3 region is CASSPGQGRTENTGELFF. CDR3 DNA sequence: TGCGCCAGCAGCCCGGGACAGGGGAGAACCGAGAACACCGGGGAGCTGTTTTTT.